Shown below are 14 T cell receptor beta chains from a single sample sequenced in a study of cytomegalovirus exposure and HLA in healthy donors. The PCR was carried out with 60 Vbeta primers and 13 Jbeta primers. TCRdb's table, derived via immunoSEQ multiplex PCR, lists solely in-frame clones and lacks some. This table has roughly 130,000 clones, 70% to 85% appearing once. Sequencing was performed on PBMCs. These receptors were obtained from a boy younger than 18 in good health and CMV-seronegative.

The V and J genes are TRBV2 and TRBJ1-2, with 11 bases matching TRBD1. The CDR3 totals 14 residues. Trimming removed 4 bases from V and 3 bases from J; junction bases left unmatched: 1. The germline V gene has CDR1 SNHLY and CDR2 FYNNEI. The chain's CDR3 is CASSGTGGYYGYTF. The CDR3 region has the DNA TGTGCCAGCAGTGGGACAGGGGGCTACTATGGCTACACCTTC. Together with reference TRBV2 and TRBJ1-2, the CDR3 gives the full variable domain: EPEVTQTPSHQVTQMGQEVILRCVPISNHLYFYWYRQILGQKVEFLVSFYNNEISEKSEIFDDQFSVERPDGSNFTLKIRSTKLEDSAMYFCASSGTGGYYGYTFGSGTRLTVV.

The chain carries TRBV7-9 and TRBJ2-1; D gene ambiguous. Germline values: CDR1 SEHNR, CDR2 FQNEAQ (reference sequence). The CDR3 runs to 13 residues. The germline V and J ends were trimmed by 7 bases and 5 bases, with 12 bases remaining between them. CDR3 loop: CASKRVGDNEQFF. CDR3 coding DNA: TGTGCCAGCAAACGCGTTGGTGACAATGAGCAGTTCTTC. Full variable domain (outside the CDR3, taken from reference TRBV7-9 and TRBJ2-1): DTGVSQNPRHKITKRGQNVTFRCDPISEHNRLYWYRQTLGQGPEFLTYFQNEAQLEKSRLLSDRFSAERPKGSFSTLEIQRTEQGDSAMYLCASKRVGDNEQFFGPGTRLTVL.

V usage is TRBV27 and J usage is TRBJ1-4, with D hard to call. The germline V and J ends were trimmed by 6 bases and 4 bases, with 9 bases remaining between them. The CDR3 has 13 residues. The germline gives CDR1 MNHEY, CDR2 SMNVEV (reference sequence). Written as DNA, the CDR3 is TGTGCCAGCAGCCCGGTCCGTAATGAAAAACTGTTTTTT. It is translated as CASSPVRNEKLFF.

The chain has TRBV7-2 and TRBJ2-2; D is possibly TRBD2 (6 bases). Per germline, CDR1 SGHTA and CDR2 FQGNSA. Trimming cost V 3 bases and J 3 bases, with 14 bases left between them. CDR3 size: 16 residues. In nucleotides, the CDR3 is TGTGCCAGCAGCTTGCACGGGCGGGGTTACACCGGGGAGCTGTTTTTT. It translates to CASSLHGRGYTGELFF.

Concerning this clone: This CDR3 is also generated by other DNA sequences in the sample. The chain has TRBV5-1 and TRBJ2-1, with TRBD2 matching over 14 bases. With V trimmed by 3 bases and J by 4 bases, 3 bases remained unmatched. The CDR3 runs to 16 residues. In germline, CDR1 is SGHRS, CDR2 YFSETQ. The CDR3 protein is CASSSGLAGGYNEQFF. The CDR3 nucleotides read TGCGCCAGCAGCTCCGGACTAGCGGGGGGTTACAATGAGCAGTTCTTC. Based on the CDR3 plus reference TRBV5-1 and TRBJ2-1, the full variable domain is KAGVTQTPRYLIKTRGQQVTLSCSPISGHRSVSWYQQTPGQGLQFLFEYFSETQRNKGNFPGRFSGRQFSNSRSEMNVSTLELGDSALYLCASSSGLAGGYNEQFFGPGTRLTVL.

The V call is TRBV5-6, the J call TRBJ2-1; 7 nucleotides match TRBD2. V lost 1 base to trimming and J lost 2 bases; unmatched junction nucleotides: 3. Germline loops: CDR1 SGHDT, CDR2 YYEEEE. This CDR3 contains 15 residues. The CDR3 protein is CASSLPSGTYNEQFF. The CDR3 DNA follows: TGTGCCAGCAGCTTGCCGAGCGGGACCTACAATGAGCAGTTCTTC.

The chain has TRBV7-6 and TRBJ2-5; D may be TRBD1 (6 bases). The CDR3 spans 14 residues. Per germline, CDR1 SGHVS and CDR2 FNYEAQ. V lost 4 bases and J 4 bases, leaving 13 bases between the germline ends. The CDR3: CASSSGTPAETQYF. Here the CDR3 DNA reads TGTGCCAGCAGCTCCGGGACACCTGCAGAGACCCAGTACTTC.

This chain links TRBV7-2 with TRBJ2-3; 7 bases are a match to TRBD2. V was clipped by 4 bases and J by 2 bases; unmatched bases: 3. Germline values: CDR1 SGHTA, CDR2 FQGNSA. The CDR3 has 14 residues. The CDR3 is CASSYSGSTDTQYF. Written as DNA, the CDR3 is TGTGCCAGCAGCTATAGCGGGTCCACAGATACGCAGTATTTT.

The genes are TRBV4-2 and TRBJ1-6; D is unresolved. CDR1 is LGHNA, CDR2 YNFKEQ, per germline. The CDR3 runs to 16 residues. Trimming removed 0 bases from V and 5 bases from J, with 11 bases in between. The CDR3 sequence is CASSQDEDFDNSPLHF. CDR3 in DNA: TGTGCCAGCAGCCAAGATGAAGACTTCGATAATTCACCCCTCCACTTT.

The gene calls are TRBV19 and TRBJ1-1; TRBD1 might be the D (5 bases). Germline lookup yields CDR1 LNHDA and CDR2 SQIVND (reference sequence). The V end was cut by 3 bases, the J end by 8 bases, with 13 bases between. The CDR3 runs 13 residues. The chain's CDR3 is CASSIFGATEAFF. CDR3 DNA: TGTGCCAGTAGTATTTTTGGGGCCACGGAAGCTTTCTTT.

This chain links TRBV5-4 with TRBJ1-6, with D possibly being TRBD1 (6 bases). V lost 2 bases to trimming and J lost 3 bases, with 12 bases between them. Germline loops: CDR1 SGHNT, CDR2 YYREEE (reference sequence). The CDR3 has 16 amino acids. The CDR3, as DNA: TGTGCCAGCAGCTTAGGCGGGGGCGGCTATAATTCACCCCTCCACTTT. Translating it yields CASSLGGGGYNSPLHF.

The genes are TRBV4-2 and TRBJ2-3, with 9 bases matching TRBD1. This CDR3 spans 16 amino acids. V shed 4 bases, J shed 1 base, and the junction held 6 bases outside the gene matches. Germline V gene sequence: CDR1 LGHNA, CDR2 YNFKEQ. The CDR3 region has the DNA TGTGCCAGCAGCCCCGGGACAGGGTCCGGCACAGATACGCAGTATTTT. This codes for CASSPGTGSGTDTQYF.

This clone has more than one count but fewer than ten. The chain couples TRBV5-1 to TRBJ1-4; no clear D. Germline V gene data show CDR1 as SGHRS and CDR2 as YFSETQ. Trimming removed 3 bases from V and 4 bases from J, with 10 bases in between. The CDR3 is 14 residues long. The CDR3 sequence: CASSSGGINEKLFF. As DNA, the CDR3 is TGCGCCAGCAGCTCCGGAGGGATTAATGAAAAACTGTTTTTT.

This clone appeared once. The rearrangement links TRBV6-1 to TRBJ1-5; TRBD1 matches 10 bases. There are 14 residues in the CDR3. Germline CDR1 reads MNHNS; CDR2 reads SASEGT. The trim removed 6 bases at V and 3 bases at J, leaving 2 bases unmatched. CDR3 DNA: TGTGCCAGCAGGGGACAGGGGATCAATCAGCCCCAGCATTTT. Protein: CASRGQGINQPQHF.